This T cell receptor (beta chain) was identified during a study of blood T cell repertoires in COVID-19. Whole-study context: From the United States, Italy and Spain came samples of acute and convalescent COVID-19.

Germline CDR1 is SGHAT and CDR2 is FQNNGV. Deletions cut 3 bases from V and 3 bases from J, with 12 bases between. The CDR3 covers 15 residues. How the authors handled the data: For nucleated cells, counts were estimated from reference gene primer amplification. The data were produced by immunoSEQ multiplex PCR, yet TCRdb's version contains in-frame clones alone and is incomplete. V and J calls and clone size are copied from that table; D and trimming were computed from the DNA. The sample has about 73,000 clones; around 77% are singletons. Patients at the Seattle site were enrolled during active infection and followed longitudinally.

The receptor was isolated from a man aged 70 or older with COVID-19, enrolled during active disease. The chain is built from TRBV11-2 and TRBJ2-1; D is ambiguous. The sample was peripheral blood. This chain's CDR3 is CASSFRSFFYNEQFF. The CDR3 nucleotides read TGTGCCAGCAGCTTTCGGTCCTTTTTCTACAATGAGCAGTTCTTC. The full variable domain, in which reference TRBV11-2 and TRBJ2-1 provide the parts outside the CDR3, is EAGVAQSPRYKIIEKRQSVAFWCNPISGHATLYWYQQILGQGPKLLIQFQNNGVVDDSQLPKDRFSAERLKGVDSTLKIQPAKLEDSAVYLCASSFRSFFYNEQFFGPGTRLTVL.